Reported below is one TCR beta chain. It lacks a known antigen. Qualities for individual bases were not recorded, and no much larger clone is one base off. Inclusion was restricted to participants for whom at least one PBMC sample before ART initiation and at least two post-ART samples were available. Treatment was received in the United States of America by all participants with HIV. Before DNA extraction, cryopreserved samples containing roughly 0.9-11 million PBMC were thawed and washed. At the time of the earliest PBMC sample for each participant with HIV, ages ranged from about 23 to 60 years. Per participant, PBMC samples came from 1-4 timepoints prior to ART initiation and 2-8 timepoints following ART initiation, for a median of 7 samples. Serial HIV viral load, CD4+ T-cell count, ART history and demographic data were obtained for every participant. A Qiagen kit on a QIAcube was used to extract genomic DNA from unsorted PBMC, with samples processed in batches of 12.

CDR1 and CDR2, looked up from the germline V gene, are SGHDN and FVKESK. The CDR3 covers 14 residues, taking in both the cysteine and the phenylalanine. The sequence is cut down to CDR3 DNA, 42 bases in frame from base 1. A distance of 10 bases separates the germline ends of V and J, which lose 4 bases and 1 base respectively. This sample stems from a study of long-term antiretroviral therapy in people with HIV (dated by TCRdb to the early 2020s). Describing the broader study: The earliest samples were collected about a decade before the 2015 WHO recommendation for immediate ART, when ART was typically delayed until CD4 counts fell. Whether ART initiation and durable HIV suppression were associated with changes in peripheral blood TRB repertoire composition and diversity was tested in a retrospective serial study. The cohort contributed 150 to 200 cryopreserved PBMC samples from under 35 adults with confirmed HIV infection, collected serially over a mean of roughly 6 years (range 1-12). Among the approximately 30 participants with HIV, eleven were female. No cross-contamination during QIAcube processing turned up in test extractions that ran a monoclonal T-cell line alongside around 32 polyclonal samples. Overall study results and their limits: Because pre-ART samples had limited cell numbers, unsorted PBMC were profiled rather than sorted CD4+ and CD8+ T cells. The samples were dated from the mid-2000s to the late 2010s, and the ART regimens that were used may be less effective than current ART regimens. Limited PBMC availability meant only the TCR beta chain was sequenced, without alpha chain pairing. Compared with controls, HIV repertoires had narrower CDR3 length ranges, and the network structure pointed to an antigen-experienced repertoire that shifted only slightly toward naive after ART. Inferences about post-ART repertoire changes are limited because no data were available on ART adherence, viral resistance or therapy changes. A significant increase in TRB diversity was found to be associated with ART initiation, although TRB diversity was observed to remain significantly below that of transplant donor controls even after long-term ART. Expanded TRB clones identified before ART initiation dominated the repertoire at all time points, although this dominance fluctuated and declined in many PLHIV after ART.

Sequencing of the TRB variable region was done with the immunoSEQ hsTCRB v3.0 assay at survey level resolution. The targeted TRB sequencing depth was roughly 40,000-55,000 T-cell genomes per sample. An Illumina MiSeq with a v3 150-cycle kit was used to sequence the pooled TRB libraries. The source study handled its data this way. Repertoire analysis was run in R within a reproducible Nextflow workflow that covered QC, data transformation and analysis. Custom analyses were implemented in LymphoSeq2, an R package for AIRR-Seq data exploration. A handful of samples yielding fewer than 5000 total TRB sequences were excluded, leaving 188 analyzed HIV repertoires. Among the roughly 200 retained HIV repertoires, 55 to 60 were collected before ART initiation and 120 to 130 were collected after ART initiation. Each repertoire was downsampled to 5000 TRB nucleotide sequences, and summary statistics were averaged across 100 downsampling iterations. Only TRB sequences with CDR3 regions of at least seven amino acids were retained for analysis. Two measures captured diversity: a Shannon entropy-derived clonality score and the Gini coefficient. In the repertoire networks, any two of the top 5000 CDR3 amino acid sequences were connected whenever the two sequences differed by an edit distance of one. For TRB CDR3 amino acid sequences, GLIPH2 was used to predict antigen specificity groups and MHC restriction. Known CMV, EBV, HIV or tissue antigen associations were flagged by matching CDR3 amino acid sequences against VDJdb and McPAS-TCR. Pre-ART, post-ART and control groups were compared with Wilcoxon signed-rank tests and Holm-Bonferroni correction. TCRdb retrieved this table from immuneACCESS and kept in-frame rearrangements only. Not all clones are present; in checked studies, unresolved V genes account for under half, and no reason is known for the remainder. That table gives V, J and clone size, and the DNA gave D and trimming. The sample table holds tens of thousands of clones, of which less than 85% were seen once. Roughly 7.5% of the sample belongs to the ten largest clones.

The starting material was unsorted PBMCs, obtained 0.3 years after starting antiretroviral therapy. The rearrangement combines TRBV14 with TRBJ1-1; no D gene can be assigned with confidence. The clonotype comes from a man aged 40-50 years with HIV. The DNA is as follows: TGTGCCAGCAGCCTCTATCGGGGGAACACTGAAGCTTTCTTT. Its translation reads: CASSLYRGNTEAFF.